This T cell receptor (beta chain) was sequenced during a study of CD8+CD57+ T cells in acquired aplastic anemia (dated by TCRdb to the late 2010s). Regarding the study in general: A mean of about 3.2 ug of DNA, ranging from roughly 0.19 to 27.4 ug, was extracted from sorted CD4+ and CD8+ cells. A CD8+CD57+ expansion meant a frequency higher than the mean frequency seen in healthy subjects.

Genomic DNA served as template for TCR beta VDJ combination and CDR3 sequence profiling. An Illumina HiSeq 2000 was used for TCR repertoire sequencing. The study's own analysis went as follows. TRBV/TRBJ rearrangement plots, CDR3 size and DJ length profiles, and Simpson's diversity index were used to assess repertoires. Whichever DNA sequence was most abundant in the deep sequencing data was defined as the immunodominant clone. CDR3 amino acid sequences were screened for sharing across subjects and were compared with published repertoires and the VDJdb database. In-frame beta chains were kept once TCRdb had trimmed the public reads at Q25 with fastp and called clones with MiXCR. Rows with one shared CDR3 protein collapse into an entry with the most common genes and DNA. TCRdb, not the original authors, processed these V and J calls. In all, the sample holds 250,000 to 350,000 distinct CDR3 sequences, and about 50% of those were seen once. In total, the top ten clones hold roughly 1.3% of the sample.

Flow cytometry had shown CD8+CD57+ cell expansion in the patients selected for sequencing. Severe acquired aplastic anemia was diagnosed in all patients according to International Study of Aplastic Anemia and Agranulocytosis and Camitta criteria. No therapy had been received by the patients at the time of blood sampling. TCR repertoires of sorted CD4+ and CD8+ blood T cells from severe aplastic anemia patients and healthy subjects were deep-sequenced in the study. Patients were enrolled in the USA under clinicaltrials.gov protocols 00001620, 01623167, 00001397, 00071045, 00081523 and 00961064. Ficoll-Paque density gradient centrifugation was used to isolate peripheral blood mononuclear cells. Before DNA was extracted, CD4+ and CD8+ T cells were sorted using either FACS or magnetic beads. CDR1 and CDR2 are drawn from the germline V gene: SGHDN, FVKESK. V loses 5 bases at its end and J loses 4 bases; junction bases beyond the gene matches: 9. The CDR3 measures 15 amino acids from cysteine to phenylalanine. Only CDR3 DNA is held: 45 bases, read in frame from base 1.

In regard to this clonotype: Its antigen is currently not known. No base quality values were provided; no much bigger clone lies one nucleotide off.

General study outcomes and caveats: Between patients and healthy controls, no significant difference in CD8+ Simpson's diversity was found (P=0.060). Roughly 29 CD8+ CDR3 sequences were found to be shared between patients and controls, but these sequences appeared to be highly expressed in patients and within the immunodominant clones of the patients.

The receptor was isolated from a human donor with aplastic anemia. Recombination linked TRBV14 to TRBJ2-7; 9 middle bases align to TRBD1. Sequenced sample: sorted CD4+, CD8+, or CD8+CD57+ T cells (not recorded which) from PBMCs. The DNA sequence is given as TGTGCCAGCAGCTCCCTTAGGGACAGGGCATACGAGCAGTACTTC. Its product reads: CASSSLRDRAYEQYF.